Presented here are 4 T cell receptor beta chains from one specimen sequenced in a study of beta chain features in type 1 diabetes. The study reverse transcribed the entire isolated RNA, so it sequenced expressed TCRB transcripts. Assay used: immunoSEQ multiplex PCR; TCRdb lists only in-frame clones, some missing. The profile shows roughly 400,000 clones, approximately 15% of them singletons. The sequenced material came from naive CD4+ T cells from blood. These receptors all stem from a man between 25 and 39 years old in good health.

The V gene is TRBV7-8, the J gene TRBJ2-3, with D perhaps given as TRBD1 or TRBD2 (5 bases each). Looked up from germline, CDR1 is SGHVS and CDR2 is FQNEAQ. With 8 bases removed from V and 0 bases from J, the gap between germline ends came to 15 bases. This CDR3 spans 15 amino acids. CDR3 sequence reads: CASQSRGRSTDTQYF. The DNA of the CDR3 is TGTGCCAGCCAGTCCCGGGGCCGAAGCACAGATACGCAGTATTTT.

The CDR3 sequence: CASSQGEMNTEAFF. As DNA, the CDR3 is TGCGCCAGCAGCCAAGGGGAGATGAACACTGAAGCTTTCTTT. This sequence joins TRBV4-3 and TRBJ1-1; D is uncertain. Trimming removed 1 base from V and 0 bases from J, with 6 bases in between. Germline values: CDR1 LGHNA, CDR2 YSLEER. The CDR3 has 14 residues.

The rearrangement links TRBV6-6 to TRBJ1-4, with a possible D match to TRBD1 (5 bases). Trimming cost V 0 bases and J 10 bases, with 18 bases left between them. From germline, CDR1 is MNHNY and CDR2 SVGAGI (reference sequence). This CDR3 region has 16 residues. In DNA form, the CDR3 reads TGTGCCAGCAGTTACTCGATCGGGGGGAATGCTCGAAAACTGTTTTTT. It codes for CASSYSIGGNARKLFF.

This chain connects TRBV7-9 to TRBJ2-6; D is uncertain. Germline V gene data show CDR1 as SEHNR and CDR2 as FQNEAQ (reference sequence). This CDR3 is 13 amino acids long. Between the trimmed V and J ends, which lost 9 bases and 1 base, there was a span of 7 bases. The CDR3 DNA follows: TGTGCCAGGCTTTTGTCTGGGGCCAACGTCCTGACTTTC. It yields the protein CARLLSGANVLTF.